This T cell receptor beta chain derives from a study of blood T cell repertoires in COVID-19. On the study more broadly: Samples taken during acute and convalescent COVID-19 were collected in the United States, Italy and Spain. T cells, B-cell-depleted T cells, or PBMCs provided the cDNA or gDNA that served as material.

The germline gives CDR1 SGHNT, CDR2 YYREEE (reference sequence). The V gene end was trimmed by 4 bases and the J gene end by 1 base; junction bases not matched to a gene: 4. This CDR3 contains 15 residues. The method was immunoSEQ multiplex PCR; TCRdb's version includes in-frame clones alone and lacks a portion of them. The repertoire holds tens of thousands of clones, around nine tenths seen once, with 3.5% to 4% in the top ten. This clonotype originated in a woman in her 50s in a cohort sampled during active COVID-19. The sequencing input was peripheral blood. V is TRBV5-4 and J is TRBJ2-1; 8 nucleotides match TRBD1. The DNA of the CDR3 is TGTGCCAGCAGCCTCGACAGGGGTTCCTACAATGAGCAGTTCTTC. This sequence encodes CASSLDRGSYNEQFF.